This T cell receptor (beta chain) was sequenced in a study of T-cell memory formation after mild COVID-19. Study findings and constraints: The study found contracting CD4+ clones mainly in CM and EM and contracting CD8+ clones in EMRA. Some SARS-CoV-2-responding clones were already detected in memory before infection.

TCRdb ran MiXCR on the 5' RACE reads and lists one entry per CDR3 protein. The sample lists 470,000 or so distinct CDR3 sequences, roughly 18% seen once, with 20% to 25% in the top ten. This clonotype was recorded a few times. No antigen is known for it. The CDR3 runs to 19 residues. The V end was cut by 6 bases, the J end by 2 bases, with 23 bases between. CDR1 is MDHEN and CDR2 is SYDVKM in the germline V gene. V and J are TRBV28 and TRBJ2-6, with D possibly matching TRBD2 (7 bases). This TCR derives from a man aged 18 to 30 who had mild COVID-19 (a few samples of this study predate the infection). Cell type and time point are not known. Source material: PBMCs or a T cell subset sorted from them (not recorded which). CDR3 coding DNA: TGTGCCAGCAGCACCGTGGGAGGGGGTCTTTCAACTGGGGCCAACGTCCTGACTTTC. Residues: CASSTVGGGLSTGANVLTF.